This paragraph reports one T cell receptor (beta chain). The data stem from a study of T cell changes during pregnancy in multiple sclerosis. The junction had 6 bases not matched to a gene; V was cut back by 6 bases and J by 2 bases. The CDR3 sequence is 15 residues long. Germline V lookup: CDR1 MNHNS, CDR2 SASEGT. The table came from immunoSEQ multiplex PCR; TCRdb's copy has only in-frame clones and leaves some out. The table lists 40,000 or so clones, approximately 94% of them singletons. The chain recombines TRBV6-1 with TRBJ2-7; 11 bases are shared with TRBD2. This clonotype was obtained from a female donor with multiple sclerosis, enrolled in a pregnancy study. The input for sequencing was CD8+ T cells from peripheral blood mononuclear cells, taken in the third trimester of pregnancy. The CDR3 DNA reads as TGTGCCAGCAGAGAGGGGACTAGCGGAACCTACGAGCAGTACTTC. Protein sequence: CASREGTSGTYEQYF.